This is a list of T cell receptor beta chains from one sample in a study of CD8 T cells in ankylosing spondylitis. TCRdb re-analysed the 5' RACE reads in MiXCR, keeping a single row per CDR3 protein. This table has more than 600,000 distinct CDR3 sequences, 15% to 20% appearing once. Input material: blood, either unsorted or a sorted T cell fraction (not recorded which). The receptors stem from a male donor with ankylosing spondylitis. The CDR3 runs from the conserved cysteine through the conserved F or W. The order of the fields is J gene, clone size, V gene, CDR3 protein. Clone sizes are given selectively: once, few, many, or a class where the clone is expanded.

J: TRBJ2-7
size: few
V: TRBV7-6
CDR3: CASSFGPGLSYEQYF

J: TRBJ2-7
size: few
V: TRBV10-3
CDR3: CAISESRTGYEQYF

J: TRBJ1-1
size: NA
V: TRBV7-9
CDR3: CASSWGQDTEAFF

J: TRBJ2-7
size: few
V: TRBV20-1
CDR3: CSARASERVEQYF

J: TRBJ2-4
size: few
V: TRBV7-2
CDR3: CASSLAWGVSGNIQYF

J: TRBJ2-7
size: NA
V: TRBV7-2
CDR3: CASSRTGVQYEQYF

J: TRBJ2-1
size: few
V: TRBV4-1
CDR3: CASSVGGGDYNEQFF

J: TRBJ2-1
size: few
V: TRBV7-6
CDR3: CASSVRTSGTGDEQFF

J: TRBJ2-2
size: NA
V: TRBV28
CDR3: CASRQGDFRTGELFF

J: TRBJ2-1
size: NA
V: TRBV2
CDR3: CASAWERGGIYNEQFF

J: TRBJ2-1
size: few
V: TRBV5-1
CDR3: CASSGIAGSSYNEQFF

J: TRBJ2-1
size: NA
V: TRBV28
CDR3: CASSTGQTYSYNEQFF

J: TRBJ2-7
size: NA
V: TRBV20-1
CDR3: CSAWTYEQYF

J: TRBJ2-3
size: NA
V: TRBV6-1
CDR3: CAITELDTQYF

J: TRBJ2-7
size: NA
V: TRBV6-1
CDR3: CASTQEAYEQYF

J: TRBJ2-7
size: NA
V: TRBV5-1
CDR3: CASSFVGGYEQYF

J: TRBJ2-7
size: NA
V: TRBV6-1
CDR3: CASSEVKGEYEQYF

J: TRBJ2-3
size: NA
V: TRBV5-5
CDR3: CASSLGLQGDTQDF

J: TRBJ1-5
size: many
V: TRBV10-3
CDR3: CAISGGAGEPQHF

J: TRBJ2-5
size: few
V: TRBV4-1
CDR3: CASSQEVTGRETQYF

J: TRBJ2-3
size: NA
V: TRBV7-9
CDR3: CASSLGQGVDTQYF

J: TRBJ2-7
size: once
V: TRBV3-1
CDR3: CASSQELGMVYEQYF